The T cell receptor beta chain under discussion was sequenced for a study of T cells in Graves' hyperthyroidism and ophthalmopathy. Study results and caveats: Median prediction lead before ophthalmopathy onset was 5.5 to 7 months with the model.

V lost 5 bases to trimming and J lost 3 bases; unmatched junction nucleotides: 6. This CDR3 has 15 amino acids. In patients aged 18 to 65, hyperthyroidism was newly diagnosed, with duration under 2 months. Concerning this clonotype itself: The target antigen is unknown.

It was RNA transcripts that yielded the amplified TCR beta CDR3 regions. Carried out on the TCR CDR3, a first-round RT-PCR used the HTBI primer set. TCRdb ran MiXCR on the multiplex PCR reads and lists one entry per CDR3 protein. The table has about 560,000 distinct CDR3 sequences, about a sixth seen once. V usage is TRBV12-3 or TRBV12-4 and J usage is TRBJ2-4, with TRBD1 identical over 8 bases. The sequence was obtained from a woman younger than 30 with Graves' hyperthyroidism. Source material: blood. Here the CDR3 DNA reads TGTGCCAGCAGTAGGACAGGGAACATCAAAAACATTCAGTACTTC. Protein: CASSRTGNIKNIQYF.